Presented here are 21 T cell receptor beta chains from one specimen sequenced in a study of beta chain features in type 1 diabetes. Points from the study as a whole: Moderate yet significant TCRB CDR3 shortening was seen in Type 1 diabetes patients in all four CD4+ subsets.

Investigators reverse transcribed all isolated RNA, so they sequenced expressed TCRB transcripts. Here immunoSEQ multiplex PCR was the method, and the copy in TCRdb shows in-frame clones only, minus some. This table holds roughly 160,000 clones, 6% to 9% found once. Antigen specificity for these receptors is unknown. Sequencing input: central memory CD4+ T cells from blood. These TCRs come from a man aged 18 to 30 with type 1 diabetes.

This clone was seen a handful of times. The rearrangement joins TRBV25-1 to TRBJ1-5; 8 bases are a match to TRBD1. J gave up 15 bases and V 5 bases, and 12 bases lay outside the gene matches. CDR1 and CDR2 from the germline V gene are MGHDK and SYGVNS. This CDR3 has 13 residues. The CDR3 protein is CASSRPVDRGGHF. The DNA for the CDR3 is TGTGCCAGCAGTCGGCCTGTAGACAGGGGAGGGCATTTT. Together with reference TRBV25-1 and TRBJ1-5, the CDR3 gives the full variable domain: EADIYQTPRYLVIGTGKKITLECSQTMGHDKMYWYQQDPGMELHLIHYSYGVNSTEKGDLSSESTVSRIRTEHFPLTLESARPSHTSQYLCASSRPVDRGGHFGDGTRLSIL.

CDR3 sequence: CASSSMGQGGETQYF. The DNA for the CDR3 is TGTGCCAGCAGCTCGATGGGGCAGGGAGGAGAGACCCAGTACTTC. The rearrangement links TRBV11-2 to TRBJ2-5; a weak D match, TRBD2 (6 bases). V gave up 4 bases and J gave up 4 bases, with 16 bases separating them. Germline V CDR1 and CDR2: SGHAT, FQNNGV. This CDR3 comprises 15 residues.

The chain links TRBV11-3 to TRBJ2-2; D remains ambiguous. V lost 2 bases to trimming and J lost 2 bases, with 9 bases between them. In germline, CDR1 is SGHNT, CDR2 YENEEA. This CDR3 has 15 amino acids. The CDR3 loop reads CASSLNSLNTGELFF. CDR3 coding DNA: TGTGCCAGCAGCTTAAATAGCCTCAACACCGGGGAGCTGTTTTTT. The full variable domain, rest sourced from reference TRBV11-3 and TRBJ2-2, is EAGVVQSPRYKIIEKKQPVAFWCNPISGHNTLYWYLQNLGQGPELLIRYENEEAVDDSQLPKDRFSAERLKGVDSTLKIQPAELGDSAVYLCASSLNSLNTGELFFGEGSRLTVL.

This clone has a handful of counts. The rearrangement uses TRBV5-1 and TRBJ2-7; TRBD2 aligns across 13 bases. Gene TRBJ2-1 matches the end of the DNA better, so the J call may be wrong. This CDR3 region has 15 residues. CDR1 is SGHRS and CDR2 is YFSETQ in the germline V gene. CDR3 DNA: TGCGCCAGCAGCCCAGGACTAGCGGGAGTCGATGAGCAGTTCTTC. Encoded protein: CASSPGLAGVDEQFF.

The J gene is TRBJ2-5, the V gene TRBV7-2, with D perhaps TRBD1 (6 bases). With 1 base removed from V and 6 bases from J, the gap between germline ends came to 15 bases. The CDR3 contains 15 residues. CDR1 is SGHTA and CDR2 is FQGNSA in the germline V gene. In nucleotides, the CDR3 is TGTGCCAGCAGCTTAGTCCAGGGGACGAGAAAGACCCAGTACTTC. Its protein product is CASSLVQGTRKTQYF.

This clone was recorded a few times. This sequence joins TRBV10-2 and TRBJ2-1; D is ambiguous. V was trimmed by 7 bases and J by 3 bases, leaving 13 bases between them. Germline values: CDR1 WSHSY, CDR2 SAAADI. The CDR3 extends over 14 amino acids. The CDR3 nucleotides read TGCGCCAGCAACAAAGCCGGAGTCTACAATGAGCAGTTCTTC. It yields the protein CASNKAGVYNEQFF.

This clone occurred a few times. This chain links TRBV30 with TRBJ1-4, with 7 positions matching TRBD1. After removal of 0 bases from V and 8 bases from J, the junction contained 9 bases not matched to a gene. Looked up from germline, CDR1 is GTSNPN and CDR2 is SVGIG (reference sequence). This CDR3 has 15 residues. The CDR3 nucleotides are TGTGCCTGGAGTGTGGAAGGGGGCCGTGCCGAAAAACTGTTTTTT. Translated, it gives CAWSVEGGRAEKLFF.

The V call is TRBV28, the J call TRBJ1-4; 8 bases are a match to TRBD1. The V gene end was trimmed by 4 bases and the J gene end by 4 bases; junction bases not matched to a gene: 2. The CDR3 runs 14 residues. Germline V CDR1 and CDR2: MDHEN, SYDVKM. The CDR3: CASSYGQGNEKLFF. CDR3 DNA: TGTGCCAGCAGTTACGGACAGGGTAATGAAAAACTGTTTTTT.

This clone has a handful of counts. V usage is TRBV27 and J usage is TRBJ2-5; 7 bases align to TRBD1. V shed 2 bases and J 5 bases; nucleotides not matched to a gene: 8. There are 15 residues in the CDR3. CDR1 and CDR2 from the germline V gene are MNHEY and SMNVEV (reference sequence). The CDR3 region has the DNA TGTGCCAGCAGTTTAGAACAGGGGAGTTGGGAGACCCAGTACTTC. Its protein product is CASSLEQGSWETQYF.

This clone was seen a handful of times. The chain employs TRBV15 and TRBJ2-7; 8 bases map to TRBD1. The CDR3 is 15 amino acids. V lost 1 base and J lost 5; bases outside the gene matches: 7. Germline loops: CDR1 LNHNV, CDR2 YYDKDF (reference sequence). The CDR3 coding sequence is TGTGCCACCAGCAGAGTTGACAGGGGCGCCGACGAGCAGTACTTC. Its translation is CATSRVDRGADEQYF.

V gene TRBV6-6 combines with J gene TRBJ2-1; 8 nucleotides match TRBD2. The CDR3 totals 16 residues. The germline CDR1 and CDR2 sequences are MNHNY and SVGAGI (reference sequence). V gave up 3 bases and J gave up 5 bases; unmatched junction bases: 9. Here the CDR3 DNA reads TGTGCCAGCAGTTATCTCGGGGGGGGGCGAGACAATGAGCAGTTCTTC. This translates into CASSYLGGGRDNEQFF.

The chain has TRBV10-3 and TRBJ2-7, with TRBD2 matching 8 bases. This CDR3 has 15 residues. With V trimmed by 4 bases and J by 5 bases, 10 bases remained unmatched. CDR1 and CDR2 (germline): ENHRY, SYGVKD. The CDR3 protein is CAISGLAGDGDEQYF. The CDR3 DNA follows: TGTGCCATCAGTGGGCTAGCGGGCGATGGGGACGAGCAGTACTTC.

This clone was detected only a few times. The chain uses TRBV5-6 and TRBJ1-6; tentatively, D is TRBD1 (5 bases). The CDR3 length is 15 residues. The V and J ends lost 0 bases and 6 bases respectively, with 10 bases between them. Germline lookup yields CDR1 SGHDT and CDR2 YYEEEE. As DNA, the CDR3 is TGTGCCAGCAGCTTGGCCGGGCAGGGTAATTCACCCCTCCACTTT. Its translation: CASSLAGQGNSPLHF.

V and J are TRBV20-1 and TRBJ2-1; no firm D call. Trimming cost V 7 bases and J 8 bases, with 12 bases left between them. Germline V gives CDR1 DFQATT, CDR2 SNEGSKA (reference sequence). The CDR3 covers 11 residues. CDR3 nucleotide sequence: TGCAGTGTTAATCCCCGGGATGAGCAGTTCTTC. It is translated as CSVNPRDEQFF.

This clone was seen only a few times. The chain has TRBV29-1 and TRBJ2-7; TRBD2 is a possible D gene (6 bases). Germline lookup yields CDR1 SQVTM and CDR2 ANQGSEA. The CDR3 has 13 residues. The V and J ends lost 7 bases and 2 bases respectively, with 15 bases between them. Here the CDR3 DNA reads TGCAGCGCTGGAGGGGACGGACCCTACGAGCAGTACTTC. Protein product: CSAGGDGPYEQYF.

This clone came up a few times. The CDR3: CASSLTSGGTNEQFF. CDR3 nucleotide sequence: TGTGCCAGCTCACTTACTAGCGGGGGGACGAATGAGCAGTTCTTC. V usage is TRBV18 and J usage is TRBJ2-1; the match to TRBD2 covers 12 bases. The CDR3 covers 15 residues. V dropped 4 bases and J dropped 7; count of bases not matched to a gene: 5. Germline V gene sequence: CDR1 KGHSH, CDR2 LQKENI.

Concerning this clone: The sample contains more than one DNA sequence encoding this CDR3. The chain joins TRBV29-1 to TRBJ2-7; 8 bases agree with TRBD1. Trimming at V came to 6 bases and at J to 0 bases, leaving 4 bases not matched to a gene. The CDR3 contains 13 residues. CDR1 is SQVTM and CDR2 is ANQGSEA in the germline V gene. CDR3 bases: TGCAGCGTCCCCGGGACAGGCTCCTACGAGCAGTACTTC. This sequence encodes CSVPGTGSYEQYF.

This clone was observed a handful of times. The chain employs TRBV4-1 and TRBJ2-7; 7 nucleotides line up with TRBD1. The germline gives CDR1 MGHRA, CDR2 YSYEKL. This CDR3 is built from 15 residues. V gave up 0 bases and J gave up 3 bases; unmatched junction bases: 5. The CDR3 bases are TGCGCCAGCAGCCAAGAGAGGACAGGAAACTACGAGCAGTACTTC. Its protein product is CASSQERTGNYEQYF.

The sample holds a few counts of this clone. Other DNA sequences in the sample encode the same CDR3. The J gene is TRBJ2-7, the V gene TRBV7-9, with D possibly being TRBD1 (6 bases). The CDR3 sequence is 14 residues long. Deletions cut 3 bases from V and 3 bases from J, with 12 bases between. Germline CDR1 reads SEHNR; CDR2 reads FQNEAQ (reference sequence). The CDR3 protein is CASSFSGTLYEQYF. The CDR3 DNA follows: TGTGCCAGCAGCTTCTCCGGGACACTCTACGAGCAGTACTTC.

This clone was recorded a few times. The V and J genes are TRBV18 and TRBJ1-3; the match to TRBD1 covers 8 bases. This CDR3 contains 16 residues. V shed 2 bases, J shed 4 bases, and the junction held 7 bases outside the gene matches. The germline V gene encodes CDR1 KGHSH and CDR2 LQKENI. The CDR3 spells CASSPSTGAHGNTIYF. The CDR3 nucleotides read TGTGCCAGCTCACCATCGACAGGGGCTCACGGAAACACCATATATTTT.

This clone appeared a few times. V usage is TRBV6-6 and J usage is TRBJ2-5; D might be TRBD2 (5 bases). In germline, CDR1 is MNHNY, CDR2 SVGAGI (reference sequence). The CDR3 is 15 amino acids. The V end was cut by 5 bases, the J end by 5 bases, with 18 bases between. The CDR3 DNA sequence: TGTGCCAGCAGTGACCTAGGGAGCGTCGGGGAGACCCAGTACTTC. Translating it yields CASSDLGSVGETQYF.